Listed below are T cell receptor beta chains from one sample, sequenced in a study of PD-L1 blockade in urothelial cancer. The repertoire was sequenced with immunoSEQ multiplex PCR; TCRdb's copy has only in-frame clones and lacks some. The table shows roughly 120,000 clones, with around 88% occurring only once. The sample here was PBMCs, taken around atezolizumab (anti-PD-L1) treatment. The receptors stem from a man aged 60 to 75 with urothelial cancer. Each CDR3 is given with its conserved first and last residue. D genes are given only for firm matches. Size values are once, few and many counts, or a class for expanded clones, and some rows have none.

D: TRBD2
size: -
V: TRBV6-1
J: TRBJ2-1
CDR3: CASSEATPGGLAGGLDEQFF
DNA: TGTGCCAGCAGTGAGGCAACACCAGGGGGTCTGGCGGGGGGGTTGGATGAGCAGTTCTTC

D: TRBD2
size: once
V: TRBV28
J: TRBJ2-2
CDR3: CASRGTSGRGTGELFF
DNA: TGTGCCAGCAGGGGGACTAGCGGGAGAGGGACCGGGGAGCTGTTTTTT

D: -
size: -
V: TRBV18
J: TRBJ1-1
CDR3: CASSLDPGTEAFF
DNA: TGTGCCAGCTCACTGGACCCGGGGACTGAAGCTTTCTTT

D: TRBD2
size: -
V: TRBV30
J: TRBJ2-3
CDR3: CAWSLAGSSTDTQYF
DNA: TGTGCCTGGAGTCTAGCGGGATCTAGCACAGATACGCAGTATTTT

D: -
size: once
V: TRBV4-2
J: TRBJ1-6
CDR3: CASSQDPQGSSYNSPLHF
DNA: TGTGCCAGCAGCCAAGATCCCCAGGGGTCGTCCTATAATTCACCCCTCCACTTT

D: -
size: -
V: TRBV6-1
J: TRBJ1-5
CDR3: CASSDQRGGNQPQHF
DNA: TGTGCCAGCAGTGATCAAAGGGGGGGGAATCAGCCCCAGCATTTT

D: TRBD2
size: -
V: TRBV5-1
J: TRBJ2-5
CDR3: CASSYLGGGVQETQYF
DNA: TGCGCCAGCAGCTATCTTGGCGGGGGGGTCCAAGAGACCCAGTACTTC

D: TRBD2
size: once
V: TRBV28
J: TRBJ2-7
CDR3: CASRYTSGSSYEQYF
DNA: TGTGCCAGCAGATATACTAGCGGGAGCTCCTACGAGCAGTACTTC

D: -
size: few
V: TRBV7-8
J: TRBJ2-7
CDR3: CASSGDTSYEQYF
DNA: TGTGCCAGCAGCGGGGACACCTCCTACGAGCAGTACTTC

D: TRBD2
size: -
V: TRBV28
J: TRBJ2-7
CDR3: CASSLGGRAVEQYF
DNA: TGTGCCAGCAGTTTAGGAGGGAGGGCCGTGGAGCAGTACTTC

D: TRBD1
size: -
V: TRBV6-4
J: TRBJ2-1
CDR3: CASIHRDRGIGEQFF
DNA: TGTGCCAGCATTCACCGGGACAGGGGGATCGGGGAGCAGTTCTTC

D: -
size: few
V: TRBV9
J: TRBJ1-1
CDR3: CASSVARNTEAFF
DNA: TGTGCCAGCAGCGTAGCCCGGAACACTGAAGCTTTCTTT

D: TRBD2
size: -
V: TRBV5-1
J: TRBJ2-1
CDR3: CASSRGTSEREQFF
DNA: TGCGCCAGCAGCCGGGGGACTAGCGAACGTGAGCAGTTCTTC